Listed here are 9 T cell receptor beta chains from one sample, sequenced in a study of T cell responses to AZD1222 COVID-19 vaccine. Libraries were prepared by immunoSEQ multiplex PCR; TCRdb keeps only in-frame clonotypes and omits some of them. This repertoire shows roughly 200,000 clones, 88% found once; its top ten account for around 7.9%. Here the sequenced sample was peripheral blood, taken on day 0 of AZD1222 vaccination. All receptors come from an adult in good health.

The chain uses TRBV5-1 and TRBJ1-3; D may be TRBD1 (6 bases). V was pared by 0 bases and J by 4 bases, with 11 bases between. Germline CDR1 reads SGHRS; CDR2 reads YFSETQ. The CDR3 runs 15 residues. Written as DNA, the CDR3 is TGCGCCAGCAGCTTGGATCAGGGGTACGGAAACACCATATATTTT. This encodes CASSLDQGYGNTIYF.

The chain uses TRBV30 and TRBJ1-4; 7 positions agree with TRBD1. The germline gives CDR1 GTSNPN, CDR2 SVGIG (reference sequence). CDR3 size: 14 residues. Trimming at V came to 2 bases and at J to 8 bases, leaving 8 bases not matched to a gene. CDR3 DNA sequence: TGTGCCTGGAGTTTAGGACAGGCGGGGGAAAAACTGTTTTTT. Translation gives CAWSLGQAGEKLFF.

The CDR3 protein is CASSSGGVKNIQYF. Here the CDR3 DNA reads TGCGCCAGCAGCTCTGGCGGGGTCAAAAACATTCAGTACTTC. V is TRBV5-1 and J is TRBJ2-4, with a weak D call TRBD2 (6 bases). This CDR3 is built from 14 residues. In germline, CDR1 is SGHRS, CDR2 YFSETQ. Trimming removed 3 bases from V and 3 bases from J, with 10 bases in between.

This chain connects TRBV3-1 (or the pseudogene TRBV3-2) to TRBJ1-3, with D unresolved. Per germline, CDR1 LGHDT and CDR2 YNNKEL (reference sequence). Trimming removed 0 bases at V and 0 bases at J, with 9 bases between. This CDR3 has 16 residues. The CDR3 coding sequence is TGTGCCAGCAGCCAAGATAGGAGAGCCTCTGGAAACACCATATATTTT. This gives the protein CASSQDRRASGNTIYF.

The rearrangement links TRBV15 to TRBJ1-1, with D tentatively TRBD1 (6 bases). V shed 3 bases and J shed 0 bases, with 14 bases lying between them. Germline V gives CDR1 LNHNV, CDR2 YYDKDF (reference sequence). The CDR3 covers 16 residues. In DNA, the CDR3 is TGTGCCACCAGCAGGGATACCGGGACATTGAACACTGAAGCTTTCTTT. Translated, it gives CATSRDTGTLNTEAFF.

This clone was counted a few times. J is TRBJ1-2 and V is TRBV10-3; no reliable D call. The length of the CDR3 is 13 residues. The V gene's germline CDR1 is ENHRY and CDR2 SYGVKD. Trimming stripped 10 bases from V and 4 bases from J, with 16 bases between. This chain's CDR3 is CATLDDIVYGYTF. DNA for the CDR3: TGTGCCACCCTGGACGACATTGTCTATGGCTACACCTTC.

The rearrangement links TRBV30 to TRBJ2-1; TRBD2 aligns across 8 bases. Trimming at V came to 2 bases and at J to 2 bases, leaving 5 bases not matched to a gene. The CDR3 sequence is 15 residues long. CDR1 is GTSNPN, CDR2 SVGIG, per germline (reference sequence). The CDR3, as DNA: TGTGCCTGGAGTCCCGGGGGGGGCGCCTACAATGAGCAGTTCTTC. Translated, it gives CAWSPGGGAYNEQFF. Variable domain in full (rest from reference TRBV30 and TRBJ2-1): SQTIHQWPATLVQPVGSPLSLECTVEGTSNPNLYWYRQAAGRGLQLLFYSVGIGQISSEVPQNLSASRPQDRQFILSSKKLLLSDSGFYLCAWSPGGGAYNEQFFGPGTRLTVL.

V gene TRBV19 combines with J gene TRBJ1-4, with D tentatively TRBD1 (5 bases). The length of the CDR3 is 14 residues. V was clipped by 5 bases and J by 11 bases, with 18 bases between them. Germline loops: CDR1 LNHDA, CDR2 SQIVND (reference sequence). CDR3 sequence reads: CASSPAGTQYKLFF. The CDR3 nucleotides are TGTGCCAGTAGTCCTGCCGGGACCCAATATAAACTGTTTTTT.

This sequence joins TRBV5-4 and TRBJ1-4; D remains unclear. The CDR3 consists of 11 residues. Germline CDR1 and CDR2: SGHNT and YYREEE (reference sequence). Trimming pared 7 bases from V and 4 bases from J, leaving 5 bases between. CDR3 in DNA: TGTGCCAGCTCAGTTAATGAAAAACTGTTTTTT. Translation: CASSVNEKLFF.